This TCR beta chain was identified in a study of blood T cell repertoires in COVID-19. Study context: The United States, Italy and Spain supplied acute and convalescent COVID-19 samples.

Germline CDR1 is SGHNT and CDR2 is YYREEE (reference sequence). The CDR3 loop spans 14 amino acids. V gave up 3 bases and J gave up 1 base, with 10 bases separating them. Per the original methods: From reference gene primer amplification, estimates of nucleated cell counts were derived. Clones were sequenced by immunoSEQ multiplex PCR, and TCRdb holds only the in-frame ones, with some missing. That table is the source of V, J and clone size, and D and trimming were worked out from the DNA. The sample consists of some 270,000 clones, roughly 89% of them appearing once. The specimen sequenced was peripheral blood. The source is a woman aged 35 to 49 who had recovered from COVID-19. The chain combines TRBV5-4 with TRBJ2-5; D may be TRBD2 (5 bases). CDR3 DNA sequence: TGTGCCAGCAGCTCGACCGGGATCCAAGAGACCCAGTACTTC. This encodes CASSSTGIQETQYF.